The 14 T cell receptor beta chains given below trace back to one sample, sequenced in a study of blood T cell repertoires in COVID-19. TCRdb's copy holds only in-frame clones and misses some; the assay was immunoSEQ multiplex PCR. This table holds 55,000 to 65,000 clones, approximately 80% found once. Sequenced: peripheral blood. The source of these receptors is a man younger than 45 with COVID-19, enrolled during active disease.

The rearrangement uses TRBV19 and TRBJ1-5; 8 bases line up with TRBD1. The CDR3 contains 13 residues. The germline CDR1 and CDR2 sequences are LNHDA and SQIVND (reference sequence). J lost 7 bases, V lost 11 bases, and 10 bases had no gene match. CDR3 protein: CAVQQGVGQPQHF. CDR3 coding DNA: TGTGCCGTTCAACAGGGGGTAGGACAGCCCCAGCATTTT.

In its sample, this clone was seen a few times. The chain carries TRBV28 and TRBJ2-7, with 10 bases identical to TRBD1. This CDR3 contains 14 residues. Per germline, CDR1 MDHEN and CDR2 SYDVKM. The V gene end was trimmed by 6 bases and the J gene end by 1 base; junction bases not matched to a gene: 3. The CDR3, as DNA: TGTGCCAGCAGGGGACAGGGGCGATCCTACGAGCAGTACTTC. Its translation: CASRGQGRSYEQYF.

The chain couples TRBV9 to TRBJ2-7; 8 bases map to TRBD2. The CDR3 length is 16 residues. Germline trimming cut 4 bases from V and 2 bases from J; bases unmatched to any gene: 11. CDR1 and CDR2 from the germline V gene are SGDLS and YYNGEE. The chain's CDR3 is CASSITGLAGTYEQYF. The CDR3 bases are TGTGCCAGCAGCATCACAGGGCTAGCGGGTACCTACGAGCAGTACTTC.

The J gene is TRBJ2-2, the V gene TRBV28, with 8 bases fitting TRBD2. Germline V lookup: CDR1 MDHEN, CDR2 SYDVKM. V lost 3 bases and J lost 6; bases outside the gene matches: 9. The CDR3 contains 16 residues. The CDR3 is CASSFSGGVAPGELFF. CDR3 bases: TGTGCCAGCAGTTTTTCGGGGGGGGTGGCCCCCGGGGAGCTGTTTTTT.

This clone came up a few times. At one boundary the junction diverges from the germline segment, which might be a read error. The J gene is TRBJ1-2, the V gene TRBV2; D perhaps matches TRBD1 (5 bases). Germline assignment: CDR1 SNHLY and CDR2 FYNNEI. This CDR3 is built from 12 residues. Here the CDR3 reads CASSEQEQVALF. The CDR3 DNA reads as TGTGCCAGCAGTGAACAGGAACAGGTTGCCTTGTTC.

This chain uses TRBV19 with TRBJ2-7; TRBD2 is a possible D gene (5 bases). V shed 7 bases and J shed 7 bases, with 23 bases lying between them. Germline V gene sequence: CDR1 LNHDA, CDR2 SQIVND (reference sequence). This CDR3 contains 15 residues. CDR3 in amino acids: CASKKGRERSGEQYF. Written as DNA, the CDR3 is TGTGCCAGTAAAAAAGGTAGGGAGAGATCGGGTGAGCAGTACTTC.

This chain connects TRBV29-1 to TRBJ1-1; the D is unclear. Germline V gene lookup returns CDR1 SQVTM and CDR2 ANQGSEA. This CDR3 contains 14 residues. Between the trimmed V and J ends, which lost 4 bases and 1 base, there was a span of 13 bases. The CDR3 spells CSVVARYKNTEAFF. In DNA, the CDR3 is TGCAGCGTTGTCGCCAGGTATAAGAACACTGAAGCTTTCTTT. Complete variable domain (other parts from reference TRBV29-1 and TRBJ1-1): SAVISQKPSRDICQRGTSLTIQCQVDSQVTMMFWYRQQPGQSLTLIATANQGSEATYESGFVIDKFPISRPNLTFSTLTVSNMSPEDSSIYLCSVVARYKNTEAFFGQGTRLTVV.

In this sample, this clone turned up once. The J gene is TRBJ2-6, the V gene TRBV12-3 or TRBV12-4; no firm D call. V lost 7 bases and J lost 1, with 5 bases in between. This CDR3 region has 13 residues. DNA for the CDR3: TGTGCCAGCACCAAATCTGGGGCCAACGTCCTGACTTTC. It codes for CASTKSGANVLTF.

V usage is TRBV2 and J usage is TRBJ1-1; D not resolved. CDR1 is SNHLY, CDR2 FYNNEI, per germline. This CDR3 comprises 12 residues. Trimming shortened V by 3 bases and J by 7 bases, and 9 bases separated the two germline ends. Here the CDR3 DNA reads TGTGCCAGCAGTGATCCCCGGTTTGAAGCTTTCTTT. Encoded protein: CASSDPRFEAFF.

The V call is TRBV5-1, the J call TRBJ1-2; D not resolved. V lost 1 base, J lost 6 bases, and 10 bases lay in between. Germline CDR1 reads SGHRS; CDR2 reads YFSETQ. This CDR3 region has 13 residues. In DNA, the CDR3 is TGCGCCAGCAGCTTGCTACAGTCCGATGGCTACACCTTC. Amino acid sequence: CASSLLQSDGYTF.

The rearrangement joins TRBV28 to TRBJ1-1; weak D call: TRBD1 (5 bases). Germline CDR1 MDHEN, CDR2 SYDVKM. V lost 8 bases and J 1 base, leaving 17 bases between the germline ends. The CDR3 covers 15 residues. The CDR3 coding sequence is TGTGCCAGCGCCCCCGGGGGTTTATCGAACACTGAAGCTTTCTTT. Protein: CASAPGGLSNTEAFF.

This sequence joins TRBV5-1 and TRBJ1-2; D gene uncertain. Germline-derived CDR1 and CDR2 are SGHRS and YFSETQ. The V end lost 2 bases, the J end lost 5 bases, and 16 bases lay between the germline ends. CDR3 size: 15 residues. CDR3 region: CASSFDGLPMYGYTF. The CDR3 DNA follows: TGCGCCAGCAGCTTCGACGGACTACCGATGTATGGCTACACCTTC.

The chain has TRBV11-2 and TRBJ1-2; unclear D gene. The V end lost 1 base, the J end lost 5 bases, and 14 bases lay between the germline ends. The germline gives CDR1 SGHAT, CDR2 FQNNGV. The CDR3 is 15 amino acids. The CDR3 DNA reads TGTGCCAGCAGCTTAGTCCCAGGAGGCAAGTATGGCTACACCTTC. Its protein is CASSLVPGGKYGYTF.

This chain connects TRBV28 to TRBJ2-3; a weak D match, TRBD2 (6 bases). V lost 8 bases, J lost 0 bases, and 15 bases lay in between. There are 15 residues in the CDR3. Germline V gene data show CDR1 as MDHEN and CDR2 as SYDVKM. The CDR3 here is CASPIGGSSTDTQYF. The CDR3 region has the DNA TGTGCCAGCCCCATCGGGGGAAGTAGCACAGATACGCAGTATTTT.